This T cell receptor (beta chain) emerged from a study of blood T cell repertoires in COVID-19. In the study overall: Sample material is recorded as cDNA or gDNA derived from T cells, B-cell-depleted T cells, or PBMCs.

Original data processing: The authors estimated nucleated cell counts from reference gene primer amplification. Repertoires were generated with immunoSEQ multiplex PCR, while TCRdb's copy carries only in-frame clones and drops some. That table gives V, J and clone size, and the DNA gave D and trimming. This sample has fewer than 250,000 clones, with 87% found just once. Living in about two dozen US areas, the participants were between about 18 and 100 years of age. Cohorts were assigned according to the clinical history that participants reported. Sequencing was carried out using PBMCs or T cells enriched from blood (not recorded which). This receptor was obtained from a woman younger than 45 with acute COVID-19.

The chain's CDR3 is CSASALLYGYTF. CDR3 in DNA: TGCAGTGCTAGTGCCCTACTATATGGCTACACCTTC. V and J are TRBV20-1 and TRBJ1-2, with D unclear. This CDR3 has 12 amino acids. Trimming cost V 3 bases and J 5 bases, with 10 bases left between them. Germline V lookup: CDR1 DFQATT, CDR2 SNEGSKA (reference sequence).